The sequence of this TCR beta chain was determined in a study of CD8 T cells in Susac syndrome. Study information: Each patient with Susac syndrome, at the time of blood draw, was therapy-naive, on corticosteroids, or on intravenous immunoglobulin alone.

Sequencing of TCR beta, carried out with a high-throughput approach, was applied to CD8+ and CD4+ T cells from the blood. TEMRA cells were FACS-enriched, unlike CD8+ and CD4+ T cells, which were negatively isolated. Reverse transcription of roughly 0.45 to 1 ug RNA was performed with random hexamers. The immunoSEQ assay covered 54 Vbeta and 13 Jbeta segments for CDR3. TCRdb called the immunoSEQ multiplex PCR reads again in MiXCR, with one record for every CDR3 protein. This sample has some 130,000 distinct CDR3 sequences; just under 95% occur once, and the top ten carry more than 0.15%. The clonotype was recovered from a human donor with Susac syndrome. The sequenced material came from CD8+ T cells from PBMCs.

In DNA, the CDR3 is TGTGCCAGCAGTTACTCGTCTGACAGCGTTATCTCTGGAAACACCATATATTTT. It yields the protein CASSYSSDSVISGNTIYF. V usage is TRBV6-5 and J usage is TRBJ1-3, with TRBD1 as a possible D gene (5 bases). The CDR3 has 18 amino acids. Germline values: CDR1 MNHEY, CDR2 SVGAGI. V shed 0 bases and J shed 0 bases, with 15 bases lying between them.